This TCR beta chain was sequenced during a study of T cell responses to AZD1222 COVID-19 vaccine. Study in general: Researchers grouped second doses given at about 4 or about 12 weeks into one pool. Findings and limits, study-wide: Among spike-specific TCRs, nearly half reportedly target unmutated variant regions. The study sampled repertoires only after the peak T cell response. Clonal diversity was possibly underestimated, and white British individuals and females predominated among donors.

The CDR3 contains 16 residues. Germline-derived CDR1 and CDR2 are SGHDN and FVKESK. The V end was cut by 4 bases, the J end by 3 bases, with 18 bases between. Clones were sequenced by immunoSEQ multiplex PCR, and TCRdb holds only the in-frame ones, with some missing. Of around 100,000 clones in the sample, nearly 90% are singletons; the top ten hold approximately 2.9%. As regards this clone: Antigen specificity is unknown.

This specimen consisted of peripheral blood, obtained on day 0 of AZD1222 vaccination. This chain connects TRBV14 to TRBJ1-1; no definite D call. The source of this sequence is an adult in good health. The CDR3 spells CASSLRTGLGDTEAFF. CDR3 nucleotide sequence: TGTGCCAGCAGCCTCAGAACGGGCCTTGGGGACACTGAAGCTTTCTTT.